The present entry profiles one TCR beta chain with its context. The V end lost 9 bases, the J end lost 0 bases, and 15 bases lay between the germline ends. CDR1 and CDR2 (germline): SNHLY, FYNNEI. The CDR3 runs to 15 residues. This record comes from a study of T cell changes during pregnancy in multiple sclerosis. Method: immunoSEQ multiplex PCR; TCRdb's copy keeps in-frame clones and lacks some. The repertoire holds tens of thousands of clones, with 80% to 95% as singletons. V usage is TRBV2 and J usage is TRBJ1-3; D may be TRBD1 (6 bases). This TCR was sampled from a female donor with multiple sclerosis, enrolled in a pregnancy study. The source material was peripheral blood, sampled in the third trimester of pregnancy. The CDR3 DNA sequence: TGTGCCAGTCAAGATCAGGGGCTCTCTGGAAACACCATATATTTT. Translation gives CASQDQGLSGNTIYF.